This TCR beta chain was sequenced in a study of a mutant IDH1 vaccine in newly diagnosed glioma. At the level of the study: Patients got their first vaccination 4-6 weeks after radiotherapy alone, or with temozolomide cycles. Most had both radiotherapy and temozolomide beforehand; others had only one. At week 35 came visit V12, and visit V13 followed at week 47.

Trimming pared 3 bases from V and 10 bases from J, leaving 21 bases between. The CDR3 totals 14 residues. CDR1 is SQVTM and CDR2 is ANQGSEA in the germline V gene. TCRdb keeps only in-frame clones here, not all; method: immunoSEQ multiplex PCR. The sample lists roughly 50,000 clones; 70% to 85% were seen once. Time point specified: week 47, end of study. Vaccination used 300 ug of mutant IDH1 20-mer peptide per dose, with topical imiquimod. In this sample, this clone turned up once. Its antigen is unidentified. The chain has TRBV29-1 and TRBJ1-1; tentatively, D is TRBD1 (5 bases). The source material was PBMCs, sampled from a glioma patient whose treatment included an IDH1 peptide vaccine. The source is a woman between 40 and 55 years old with glioma. Some clones in this sample may be carry-over from other donors' samples. The CDR3 is CSVEEHLARRGAFF. For the CDR3, the DNA is TGCAGCGTTGAGGAACATTTAGCCCGGAGGGGAGCTTTCTTT. Full variable domain (remainder filled in from reference TRBV29-1 and TRBJ1-1): SAVISQKPSRDICQRGTSLTIQCQVDSQVTMMFWYRQQPGQSLTLIATANQGSEATYESGFVIDKFPISRPNLTFSTLTVSNMSPEDSSIYLCSVEEHLARRGAFFGQGTRLTVV.